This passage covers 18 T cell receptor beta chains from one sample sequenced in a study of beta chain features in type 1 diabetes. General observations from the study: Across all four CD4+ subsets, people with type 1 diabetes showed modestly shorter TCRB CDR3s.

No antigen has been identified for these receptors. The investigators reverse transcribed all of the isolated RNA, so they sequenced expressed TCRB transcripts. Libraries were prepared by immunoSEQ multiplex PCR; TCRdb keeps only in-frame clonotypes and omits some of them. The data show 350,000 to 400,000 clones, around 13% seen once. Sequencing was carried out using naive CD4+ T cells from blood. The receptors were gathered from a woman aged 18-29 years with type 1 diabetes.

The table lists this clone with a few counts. CDR3 amino acids: CASSASMDRAGSYEQYF. CDR3 nucleotides: TGTGCCAGCAGTGCCTCTATGGACAGGGCCGGTTCCTACGAGCAGTACTTC. The rearrangement links TRBV25-1 to TRBJ2-7; 8 positions agree with TRBD1. With 4 bases clipped from V and 1 base from J, the junction kept 12 bases outside the gene matches. Germline V gene sequence: CDR1 MGHDK, CDR2 SYGVNS. The CDR3 sequence is 17 residues long.

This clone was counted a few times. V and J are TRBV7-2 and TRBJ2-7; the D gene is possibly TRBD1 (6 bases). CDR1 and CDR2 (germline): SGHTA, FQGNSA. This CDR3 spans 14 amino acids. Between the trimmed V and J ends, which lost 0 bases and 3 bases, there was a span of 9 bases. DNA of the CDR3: TGTGCCAGCAGCTTAGCCCTAGGGGGCTACGAGCAGTACTTC. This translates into CASSLALGGYEQYF. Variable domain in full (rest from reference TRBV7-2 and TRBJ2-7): GAGVSQSPSNKVTEKGKDVELRCDPISGHTALYWYRQSLGQGLEFLIYFQGNSAPDKSGLPSDRFSAERTGGSVSTLTIQRTQQEDSAVYLCASSLALGGYEQYFGPGTRLTVT.

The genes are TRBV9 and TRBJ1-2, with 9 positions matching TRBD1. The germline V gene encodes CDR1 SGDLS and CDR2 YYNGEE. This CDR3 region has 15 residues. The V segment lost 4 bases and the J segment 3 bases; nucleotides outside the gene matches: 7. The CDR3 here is CASSTWDREDYGYTF. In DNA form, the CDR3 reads TGTGCCAGCAGCACCTGGGACAGGGAGGACTATGGCTACACCTTC.

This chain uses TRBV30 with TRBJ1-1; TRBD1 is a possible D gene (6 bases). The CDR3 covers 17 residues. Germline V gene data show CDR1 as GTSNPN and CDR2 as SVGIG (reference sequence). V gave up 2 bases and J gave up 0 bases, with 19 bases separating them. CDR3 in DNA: TGTGCCTGGAGTATCGGCTGGGACATCTCCATGAACACTGAAGCTTTCTTT. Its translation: CAWSIGWDISMNTEAFF.

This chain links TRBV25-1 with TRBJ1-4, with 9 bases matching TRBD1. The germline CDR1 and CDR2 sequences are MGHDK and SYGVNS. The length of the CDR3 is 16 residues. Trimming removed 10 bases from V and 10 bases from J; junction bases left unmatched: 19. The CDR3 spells CATLAPSDRGVAKLFF. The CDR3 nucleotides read TGTGCCACCTTAGCCCCCTCGGACAGGGGTGTCGCAAAACTGTTTTTT.

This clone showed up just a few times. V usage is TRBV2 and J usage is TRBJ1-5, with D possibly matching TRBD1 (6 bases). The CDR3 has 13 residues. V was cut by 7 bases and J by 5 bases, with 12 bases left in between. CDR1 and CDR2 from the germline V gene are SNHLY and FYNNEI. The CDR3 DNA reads TGTGCCAGCACTTGGACAGAATATCAGCCCCAGCATTTT. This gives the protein CASTWTEYQPQHF.

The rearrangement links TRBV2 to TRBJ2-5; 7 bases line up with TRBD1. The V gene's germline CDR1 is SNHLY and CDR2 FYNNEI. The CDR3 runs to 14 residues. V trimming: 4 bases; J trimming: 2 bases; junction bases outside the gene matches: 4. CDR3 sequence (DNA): TGTGCCAGCAGTGTAGACAGGGCTCAAGAGACCCAGTACTTC. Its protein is CASSVDRAQETQYF.

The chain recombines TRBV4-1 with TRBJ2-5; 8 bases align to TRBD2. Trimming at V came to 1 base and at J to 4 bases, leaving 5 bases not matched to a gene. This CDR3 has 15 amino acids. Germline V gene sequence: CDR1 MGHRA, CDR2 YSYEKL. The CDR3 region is CASSQGTSLLETQYF. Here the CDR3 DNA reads TGCGCCAGCAGCCAAGGGACTAGCTTATTAGAGACCCAGTACTTC.

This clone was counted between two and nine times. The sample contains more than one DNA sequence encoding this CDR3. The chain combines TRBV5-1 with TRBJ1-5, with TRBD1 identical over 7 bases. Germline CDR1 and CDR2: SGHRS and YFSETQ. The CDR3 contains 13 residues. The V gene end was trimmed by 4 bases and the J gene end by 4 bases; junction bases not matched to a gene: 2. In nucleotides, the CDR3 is TGCGCCAGCAGCCCGACAGGGAATCAGCCCCAGCATTTT. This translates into CASSPTGNQPQHF.

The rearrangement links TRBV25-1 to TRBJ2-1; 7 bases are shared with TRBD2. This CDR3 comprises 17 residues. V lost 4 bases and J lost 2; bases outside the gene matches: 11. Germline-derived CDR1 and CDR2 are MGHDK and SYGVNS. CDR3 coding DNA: TGTGCCAGCAGTGCGGGACGACTAGCTTGGGCCTACAATGAGCAGTTCTTC. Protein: CASSAGRLAWAYNEQFF. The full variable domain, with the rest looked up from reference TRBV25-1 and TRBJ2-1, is EADIYQTPRYLVIGTGKKITLECSQTMGHDKMYWYQQDPGMELHLIHYSYGVNSTEKGDLSSESTVSRIRTEHFPLTLESARPSHTSQYLCASSAGRLAWAYNEQFFGPGTRLTVL.

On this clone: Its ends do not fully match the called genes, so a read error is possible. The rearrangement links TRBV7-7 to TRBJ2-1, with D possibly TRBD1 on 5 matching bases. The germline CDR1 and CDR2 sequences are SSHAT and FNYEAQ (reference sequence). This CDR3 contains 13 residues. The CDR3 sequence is CASSSAGRSEQFF. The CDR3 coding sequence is TGTGCTAGCAGCTCTGCAGGGCGTAGTGAGCAGTTCTTC.

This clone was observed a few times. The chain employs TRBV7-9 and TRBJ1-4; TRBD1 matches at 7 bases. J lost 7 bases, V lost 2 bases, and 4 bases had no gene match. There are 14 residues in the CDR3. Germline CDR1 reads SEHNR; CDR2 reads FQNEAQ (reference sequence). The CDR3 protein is CASSLRQGGEKLFF. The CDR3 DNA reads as TGTGCCAGCAGCTTAAGACAGGGTGGTGAAAAACTGTTTTTT.

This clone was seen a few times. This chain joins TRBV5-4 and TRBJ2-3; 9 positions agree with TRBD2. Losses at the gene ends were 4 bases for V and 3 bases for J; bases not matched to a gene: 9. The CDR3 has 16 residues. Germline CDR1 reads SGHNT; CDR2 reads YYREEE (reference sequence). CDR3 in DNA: TGTGCCAGCAGCCTGGATCTAGCGGGAACGACAGATACGCAGTATTTT. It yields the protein CASSLDLAGTTDTQYF.

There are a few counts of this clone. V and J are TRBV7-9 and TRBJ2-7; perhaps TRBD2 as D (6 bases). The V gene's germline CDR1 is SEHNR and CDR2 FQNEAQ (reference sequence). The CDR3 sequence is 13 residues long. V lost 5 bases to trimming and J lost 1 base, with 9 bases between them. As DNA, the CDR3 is TGTGCCAGCAGCCAGCGGGTATCCTACGAGCAGTACTTC. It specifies CASSQRVSYEQYF.

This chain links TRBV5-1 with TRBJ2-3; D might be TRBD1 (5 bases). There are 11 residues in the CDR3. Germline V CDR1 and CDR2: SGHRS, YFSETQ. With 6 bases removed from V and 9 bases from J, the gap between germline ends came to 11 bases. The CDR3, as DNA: TGCGCCAGCACGGACACCCAGACGCAGTATTTT. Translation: CASTDTQTQYF.

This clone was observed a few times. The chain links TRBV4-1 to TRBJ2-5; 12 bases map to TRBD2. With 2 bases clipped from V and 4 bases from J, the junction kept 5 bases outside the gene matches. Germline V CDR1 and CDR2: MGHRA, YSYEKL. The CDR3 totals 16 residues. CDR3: CASSQPSGRGRETQYF. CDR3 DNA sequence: TGCGCCAGCAGCCAACCTAGCGGGAGGGGTCGAGAGACCCAGTACTTC.

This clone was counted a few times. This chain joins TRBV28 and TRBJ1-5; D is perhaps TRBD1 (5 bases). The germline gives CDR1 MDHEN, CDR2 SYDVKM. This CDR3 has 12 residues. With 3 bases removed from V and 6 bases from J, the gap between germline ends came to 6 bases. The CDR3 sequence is CASSFRGQPQHF. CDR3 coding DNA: TGTGCCAGCAGTTTTAGGGGTCAGCCCCAGCATTTT. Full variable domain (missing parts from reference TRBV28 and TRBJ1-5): DVKVTQSSRYLVKRTGEKVFLECVQDMDHENMFWYRQDPGLGLRLIYFSYDVKMKEKGDIPEGYSVSREKKERFSLILESASTNQTSMYLCASSFRGQPQHFGDGTRLSIL.

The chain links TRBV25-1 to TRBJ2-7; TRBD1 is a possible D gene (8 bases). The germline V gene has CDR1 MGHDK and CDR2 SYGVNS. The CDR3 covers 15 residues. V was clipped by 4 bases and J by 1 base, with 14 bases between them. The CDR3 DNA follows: TGTGCCAGCAGTGGGACAGGGAGGGGATCCTACGAGCAGTACTTC. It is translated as CASSGTGRGSYEQYF.